One and the same sample provided the 14 T cell receptor beta chains below, sequenced in a study of blood T cell repertoires in COVID-19. Here immunoSEQ multiplex PCR was the method, and the copy in TCRdb shows in-frame clones only, minus some. The table lists approximately 210,000 clones, roughly 87% of them singletons, with 2% to 2.5% in the top ten. The specimen was PBMCs or T cells enriched from blood (not recorded which). All receptors come from a woman aged 30 to 39 who had recovered from COVID-19.

This chain links TRBV19 with TRBJ1-2; 7 nucleotides line up with TRBD1. J was trimmed by 7 bases and V by 3 bases; bases with no gene match: 8. Germline CDR1 reads LNHDA; CDR2 reads SQIVND (reference sequence). This CDR3 region has 14 residues. The CDR3 region is CASSMGLDRVGYTF. As DNA, the CDR3 is TGTGCCAGTAGTATGGGTCTCGACAGGGTTGGCTACACCTTC.

V gene TRBV13 combines with J gene TRBJ1-5, with D possibly being TRBD1 (6 bases). The V end lost 0 bases, the J end lost 5 bases, and 11 bases lay between the germline ends. The CDR3 totals 15 residues. Germline V gene data show CDR1 as PRHDT and CDR2 as FYEKMQ (reference sequence). The CDR3 sequence: CASSLGGTSDQPQHF. The CDR3 bases are TGTGCCAGCAGCTTAGGTGGGACATCGGATCAGCCCCAGCATTTT.

The J gene is TRBJ1-2, the V gene TRBV5-4, with 8 bases fitting TRBD1. Unmatched junction bases numbered 5, after V lost 4 bases and J lost 3 bases. The CDR3 covers 14 residues. Germline lookup yields CDR1 SGHNT and CDR2 YYREEE (reference sequence). Here the CDR3 DNA reads TGTGCCAGCAGCCGGGACAGGTACGACTATGGCTACACCTTC. Its translation is CASSRDRYDYGYTF.

This rearrangement joins TRBV30 to TRBJ2-7; possibly TRBD2 for D (7 bases). The V end lost 0 bases, the J end lost 5 bases, and 14 bases lay between the germline ends. This CDR3 is 14 amino acids long. Germline-derived CDR1 and CDR2 are GTSNPN and SVGIG (reference sequence). CDR3 nucleotides: TGTGCCTGGAGTGTTGAGGGGGGGGCCCACGAGCAGTACTTC. As protein: CAWSVEGGAHEQYF. Together with reference TRBV30 and TRBJ2-7, the CDR3 gives the full variable domain: SQTIHQWPATLVQPVGSPLSLECTVEGTSNPNLYWYRQAAGRGLQLLFYSVGIGQISSEVPQNLSASRPQDRQFILSSKKLLLSDSGFYLCAWSVEGGAHEQYFGPGTRLTVT.

CDR3 sequence reads: CASTGNRNTEAFF. DNA for the CDR3: TGTGCCAGCACAGGGAATAGAAACACTGAAGCTTTCTTT. The chain combines TRBV3-1 (or the pseudogene TRBV3-2) with TRBJ1-1; maybe TRBD1 (5 bases). Germline lookup yields CDR1 LGHDT and CDR2 YNNKEL (reference sequence). Deletions cut 7 bases from V and 2 bases from J, with 11 bases between. CDR3 size: 13 residues.

This chain uses TRBV9 with TRBJ2-1; no reliable D call. The CDR3 totals 13 residues. V was shortened by 4 bases and J by 0 bases, with 5 bases between the two germline ends. Germline V gene lookup returns CDR1 SGDLS and CDR2 YYNGEE. CDR3: CASSTSSYNEQFF. The CDR3 DNA reads as TGTGCCAGCAGCACCAGCTCCTACAATGAGCAGTTCTTC.

The sample holds a few counts of this clone. The genes are TRBV20-1 and TRBJ1-6; D is undetermined. The ends were cut back, 3 bases at V and 0 bases at J, with 15 bases in the middle. Germline CDR1 reads DFQATT; CDR2 reads SNEGSKA (reference sequence). This CDR3 comprises 17 residues. The CDR3 nucleotides read TGCAGTGCTAGTTTCGGCTTGCCGGGCTCCTATAATTCACCCCTCCACTTT. Its translation: CSASFGLPGSYNSPLHF.

The V and J genes are TRBV6-5 and TRBJ1-5; 10 bases map to TRBD1. The V gene's germline CDR1 is MNHEY and CDR2 SVGAGI. V was clipped by 6 bases and J by 5 bases; unmatched bases: 4. This CDR3 is 14 amino acids long. In DNA, the CDR3 is TGTGCCAGCAGGGGACAGGGGAACGATCAGCCCCAGCATTTT. It yields the protein CASRGQGNDQPQHF.

The rearrangement joins TRBV19 to TRBJ1-3; no definite D call. The length of the CDR3 is 13 residues. Looked up from germline, CDR1 is LNHDA and CDR2 is SQIVND (reference sequence). Trimming took 3 bases from V and 8 from J, leaving 11 bases between them. CDR3 in amino acids: CASSISGGDTIYF. DNA for the CDR3: TGTGCCAGTAGTATTTCCGGTGGTGACACCATATATTTT.

The chain combines TRBV7-9 with TRBJ1-1, with a weak D call TRBD1 (6 bases). Looked up from germline, CDR1 is SEHNR and CDR2 is FQNEAQ (reference sequence). Deletions cut 5 bases from V and 4 bases from J, with 11 bases between. This CDR3 has 13 amino acids. Here the CDR3 reads CASSRSRGTEAFF. In nucleotides, the CDR3 is TGTGCCAGCAGCCGAAGCAGGGGCACTGAAGCTTTCTTT.

DNA for the CDR3: TGTGCCAGCAGCCCTGGGGTCAGGGGCCAAGAGACCCAGTACTTC. Its translation: CASSPGVRGQETQYF. V usage is TRBV7-9 and J usage is TRBJ2-5; TRBD1 is a possible D gene (6 bases). CDR1 and CDR2 (germline): SEHNR, FQNEAQ (reference sequence). This CDR3 is 15 amino acids long. Trimming took off 5 bases at V and 1 base at J, with 14 bases between the two ends.

The chain links TRBV7-9 to TRBJ1-2, with D tentatively TRBD1 (6 bases). Germline-derived CDR1 and CDR2 are SEHNR and FQNEAQ (reference sequence). Trimming pared 4 bases from V and 4 bases from J, leaving 10 bases between. The CDR3 sequence is 13 residues long. In DNA, the CDR3 is TGTGCCAGCAGCTCCCGGGACACCTATGGCTACACCTTC. It yields the protein CASSSRDTYGYTF.

V is TRBV4-3 and J is TRBJ2-4, with D possibly TRBD1 on 6 matching bases. This CDR3 has 16 amino acids. V was clipped by 0 bases and J by 1 base, with 10 bases between them. Germline V gives CDR1 LGHNA, CDR2 YSLEER. DNA of the CDR3: TGCGCCAGCAGCCAAGATCCAGGGGAGGCCAAAAACATTCAGTACTTC. Protein product: CASSQDPGEAKNIQYF.

This clone came up a few times. The chain combines TRBV5-1 with TRBJ1-5; no clear D gene. Germline V gives CDR1 SGHRS, CDR2 YFSETQ. The CDR3 length is 16 residues. V was trimmed by 2 bases and J by 2 bases, leaving 14 bases between them. CDR3 sequence: CASSLSALRGNQPQHF. The DNA for the CDR3 is TGCGCCAGCAGCTTATCCGCCCTGCGAGGCAATCAGCCCCAGCATTTT. Looking up the rest from reference TRBV5-1 and TRBJ1-5 gives the full variable domain: KAGVTQTPRYLIKTRGQQVTLSCSPISGHRSVSWYQQTPGQGLQFLFEYFSETQRNKGNFPGRFSGRQFSNSRSEMNVSTLELGDSALYLCASSLSALRGNQPQHFGDGTRLSIL.